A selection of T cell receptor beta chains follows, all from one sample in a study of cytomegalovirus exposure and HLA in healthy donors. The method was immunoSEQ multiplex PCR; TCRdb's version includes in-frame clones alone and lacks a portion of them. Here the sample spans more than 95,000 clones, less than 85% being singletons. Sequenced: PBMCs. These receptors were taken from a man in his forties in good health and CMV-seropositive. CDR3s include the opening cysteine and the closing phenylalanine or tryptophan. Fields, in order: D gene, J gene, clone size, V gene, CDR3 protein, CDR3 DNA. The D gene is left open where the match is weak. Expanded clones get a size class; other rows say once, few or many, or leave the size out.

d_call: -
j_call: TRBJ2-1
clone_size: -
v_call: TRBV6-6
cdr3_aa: CASSYGGTLPNEQFF
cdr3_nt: TGTGCCAGCAGTTACGGCGGGACTCTTCCCAATGAGCAGTTCTTC

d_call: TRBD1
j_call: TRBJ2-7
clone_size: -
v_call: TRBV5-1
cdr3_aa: CASSRTGQSSYEQYF
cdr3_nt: TGCGCCAGCAGCAGGACAGGGCAAAGCTCCTACGAGCAGTACTTC

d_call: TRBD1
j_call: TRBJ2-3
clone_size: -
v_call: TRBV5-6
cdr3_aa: CASSFLGQGIFTDTQYF
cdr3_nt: TGTGCCAGCAGCTTCTTAGGACAGGGGATTTTCACAGATACGCAGTATTTT

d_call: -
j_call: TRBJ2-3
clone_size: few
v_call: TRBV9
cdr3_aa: CASSAGDPTDTQYF
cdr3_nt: TGTGCCAGCAGCGCGGGGGATCCCACAGATACGCAGTATTTT

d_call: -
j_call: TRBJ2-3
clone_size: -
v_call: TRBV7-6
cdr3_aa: CATGSDTQYF
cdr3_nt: TGTGCCACAGGGTCAGATACGCAGTATTTT

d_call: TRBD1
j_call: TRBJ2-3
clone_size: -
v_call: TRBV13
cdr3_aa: CASSPTGQSTDTQYF
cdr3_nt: TGTGCCAGCAGCCCCACGGGACAGTCCACAGATACGCAGTATTTT

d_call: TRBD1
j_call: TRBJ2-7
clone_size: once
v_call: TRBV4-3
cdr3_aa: CASSQRTGFYEQYF
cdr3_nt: TGCGCCAGCAGCCAAAGGACAGGATTCTACGAGCAGTACTTC

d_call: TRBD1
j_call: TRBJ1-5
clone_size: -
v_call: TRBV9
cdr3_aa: CASSVVGIGTAPLGNQPQHF
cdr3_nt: TGTGCCAGCAGCGTAGTGGGGATCGGGACAGCTCCTTTAGGTAATCAGCCCCAGCATTTT

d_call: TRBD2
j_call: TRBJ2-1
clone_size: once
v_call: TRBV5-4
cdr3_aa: CASSHPGLGHNEQFF
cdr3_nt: TGTGCCAGCAGCCACCCGGGACTAGGGCACAATGAGCAGTTCTTC

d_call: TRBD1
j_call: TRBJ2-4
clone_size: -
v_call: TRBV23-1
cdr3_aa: CASPFGQGKNSQYF
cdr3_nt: TGCGCCAGCCCGTTTGGACAGGGGAAAAACAGTCAGTACTTC

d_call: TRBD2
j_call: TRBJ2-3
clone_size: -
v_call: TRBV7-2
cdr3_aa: CASSLAFAGVDTQYF
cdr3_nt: TGTGCCAGCAGCTTAGCGTTTGCGGGAGTAGATACGCAGTATTTT

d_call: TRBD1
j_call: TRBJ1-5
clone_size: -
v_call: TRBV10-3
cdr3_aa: CAARTGGEPQHF
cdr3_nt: TGTGCCGCTCGGACAGGGGGCGAGCCCCAGCATTTT

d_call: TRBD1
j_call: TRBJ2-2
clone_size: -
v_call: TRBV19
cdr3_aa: CASSTPDRGQSYTGELFF
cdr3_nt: TGTGCCAGTAGTACCCCGGACAGGGGGCAATCGTACACCGGGGAGCTGTTTTTT

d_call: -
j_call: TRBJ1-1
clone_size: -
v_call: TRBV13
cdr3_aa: CASSSIHGNRETEAFF
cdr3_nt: TGTGCCAGCAGCTCCATACACGGGAACAGAGAAACTGAAGCTTTCTTT

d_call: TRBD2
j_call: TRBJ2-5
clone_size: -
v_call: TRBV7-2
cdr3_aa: CASSRGLAGGLETQYF
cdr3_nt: TGTGCCAGCAGCAGGGGACTAGCGGGGGGTTTAGAGACCCAGTACTTC

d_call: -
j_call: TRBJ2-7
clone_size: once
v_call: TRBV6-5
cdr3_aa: CASRSDRTGFYEQYF
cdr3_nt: TGTGCCAGCAGATCCGACAGGACCGGCTTCTACGAGCAGTACTTC

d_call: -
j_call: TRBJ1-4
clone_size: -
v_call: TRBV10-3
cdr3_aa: CAISAVTNEKLFF
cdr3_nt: TGTGCCATCAGTGCCGTGACTAATGAAAAACTGTTTTTT

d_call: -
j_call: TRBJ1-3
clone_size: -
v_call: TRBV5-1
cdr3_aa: CASSLAAGSSGNTIYF
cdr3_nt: TGCGCCAGCAGCTTGGCCGCCGGGAGCTCTGGAAACACCATATATTTT

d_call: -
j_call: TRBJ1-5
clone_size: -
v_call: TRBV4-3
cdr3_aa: CASSLSHGGGTNQPQHF
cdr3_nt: TGCGCCAGCAGCCTATCTCACGGGGGAGGGACCAATCAGCCCCAGCATTTT

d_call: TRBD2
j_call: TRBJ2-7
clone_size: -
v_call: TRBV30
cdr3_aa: CATHSGGNYEQYF
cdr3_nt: TGTGCCACTCATAGCGGGGGGAACTACGAGCAGTACTTC

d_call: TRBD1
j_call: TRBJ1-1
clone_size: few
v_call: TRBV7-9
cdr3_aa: CASRDGQGGGNTEAFF
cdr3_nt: TGTGCCAGCAGGGATGGACAGGGAGGAGGGAACACTGAAGCTTTCTTT

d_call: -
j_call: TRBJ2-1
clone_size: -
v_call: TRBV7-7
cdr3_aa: CASSLEASWANYNEQFF
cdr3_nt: TGTGCTAGCAGCTTAGAGGCGAGCTGGGCAAACTACAATGAGCAGTTCTTC

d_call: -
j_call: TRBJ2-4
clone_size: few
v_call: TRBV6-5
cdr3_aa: CASKGRGWKNSQYF
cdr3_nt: TGTGCCAGCAAGGGTCGCGGGTGGAAAAACAGTCAGTACTTC

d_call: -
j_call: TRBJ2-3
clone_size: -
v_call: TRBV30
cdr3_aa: CAWRTELGIDTQYF
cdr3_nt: TGTGCCTGGAGAACGGAGTTAGGCATAGATACGCAGTATTTT

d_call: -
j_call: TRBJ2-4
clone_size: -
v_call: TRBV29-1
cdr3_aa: CSAGQLENIQYF
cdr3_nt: TGCAGCGCCGGACAGTTGGAAAACATTCAGTACTTC

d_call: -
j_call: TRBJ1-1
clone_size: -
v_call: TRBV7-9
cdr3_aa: CASSLGGAPEAFF
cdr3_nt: TGTGCCAGCAGCTTAGGGGGAGCCCCTGAAGCTTTCTTT

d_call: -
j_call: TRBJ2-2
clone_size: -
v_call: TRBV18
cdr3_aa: CASSPLGNRKNTGELFF
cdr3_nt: TGTGCCAGCTCACCACTTGGGAACAGGAAGAACACCGGGGAGCTGTTTTTT

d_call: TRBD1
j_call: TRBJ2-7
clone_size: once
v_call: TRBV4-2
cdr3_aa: CASSQTTGPYEQYF
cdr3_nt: TGTGCCAGCAGCCAAACGACAGGGCCCTACGAGCAGTACTTC

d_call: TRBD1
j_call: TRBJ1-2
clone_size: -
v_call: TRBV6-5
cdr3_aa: CATQDRDYGYTF
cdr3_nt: TGTGCCACCCAAGACAGGGACTATGGCTACACCTTC

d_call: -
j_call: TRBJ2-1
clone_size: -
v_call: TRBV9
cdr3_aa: CASSVESLTYNEQFF
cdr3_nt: TGTGCCAGCAGCGTAGAGTCACTAACCTACAATGAGCAGTTCTTC

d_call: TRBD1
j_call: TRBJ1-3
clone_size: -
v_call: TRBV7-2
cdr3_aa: CASSGRQGASGNTIYF
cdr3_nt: TGTGCCAGCAGCGGCCGACAGGGGGCAAGTGGAAACACCATATATTTT

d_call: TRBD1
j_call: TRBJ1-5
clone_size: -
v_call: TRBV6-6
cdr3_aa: CASSYGQGFRQPQHF
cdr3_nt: TGTGCCAGCAGCTATGGACAGGGGTTTCGTCAGCCCCAGCATTTT